This is a list of T cell receptor beta chains from one sample in a study of T cell repertoires in aging, cancer and after chemotherapy. TCRdb processed the multiplex PCR reads anew with MiXCR; each CDR3 protein has one entry. In the table there are some 5,600 distinct CDR3 sequences, 20% to 25% of which are singletons. Source material: blood. These receptors were obtained from a human donor with a blood cancer. CDR3s include the opening cysteine and the closing phenylalanine or tryptophan. D genes are given only for firm matches. Expanded clones are given a class, and other clones once, few, many or no size at all.

>NA|TRBJ2-5|NA|TRBV20-1
CSASGGHQETQYF
TGCAGTGCTAGTGGGGGCCACCAAGAGACCCAGTACTTC
>NA|TRBJ2-3|TRBD2|TRBV13
CASSVASGRRTDTQYF
TGTGCCAGCAGCGTTGCCAGCGGGAGGAGGACAGATACGCAGTATTTT
>medium-sized|TRBJ1-6|NA|TRBV27
CASSAGTANTSPLHF
TGTGCCAGCTCGGCAGGGACCGCGAATACTTCACCCCTCCACTTT
>NA|TRBJ2-7|TRBD1|TRBV6-1
CASWGQGLYEQYF
TGTGCCAGCTGGGGACAGGGCCTCTACGAGCAGTACTTC
>few|TRBJ2-1|TRBD2|TRBV5-1
CASRLAGAYNEQFF
TGCGCCAGTCGGTTAGCGGGAGCGTACAATGAGCAGTTCTTC
>few|TRBJ2-3|NA|TRBV20-1
CSAYLSDTQYF
TGCAGTGCCTATTTAAGTGATACGCAGTATTTT
>once|TRBJ2-7|TRBD1|TRBV6-5
CASSLGQEAYEQYF
TGTGCCAGCAGCCTTGGACAGGAGGCCTACGAGCAGTACTTC
>medium-sized|TRBJ1-3|NA|TRBV5-6
CASSLGRAGNTIYF
TGTGCCAGCAGCTTGGGGAGGGCTGGAAACACCATATATTTT
>NA|TRBJ1-3|TRBD1|TRBV27
CASSFPQGAGGNTIYF
TGTGCCAGCAGTTTCCCGCAGGGGGCTGGGGGAAACACCATATATTTT
>NA|TRBJ2-5|TRBD1|TRBV20-1
CSARDRTGRETQYF
TGCAGTGCTAGAGATAGGACAGGGAGAGAGACCCAGTACTTC
>medium-sized|TRBJ2-1|TRBD2|TRBV11-3
CASSPEGTSEGNEQFF
TGTGCCAGCAGCCCTGAGGGGACTAGCGAAGGGAATGAGCAGTTCTTC
>medium-sized|TRBJ2-2|NA|TRBV12-3/TRBV12-4
CASSLVIAAVGGELFF
TGTGCCAGCAGTTTAGTAATAGCGGCAGTCGGCGGGGAGCTGTTTTTT
>medium-sized|TRBJ2-3|TRBD2|TRBV27
CASSLGRGDTQYF
TGTGCCAGCAGTTTGGGGAGGGGAGATACGCAGTATTTT
>medium-sized|TRBJ2-7|NA|TRBV7-6
CASSKGESYEQYF
TGTGCCAGCAGCAAGGGGGAGTCCTACGAGCAGTACTTC
>medium-sized|TRBJ2-2|NA|TRBV5-1
CASSGIGRITNTGELFF
TGCGCCAGCAGCGGGATAGGACGGATCACGAACACCGGGGAGCTGTTTTTT
>medium-sized|TRBJ2-5|NA|TRBV6-1
CASSDTDVAAETQYF
TGTGCCAGCAGTGATACAGACGTAGCGGCAGAGACCCAGTACTTC
>medium-sized|TRBJ2-1|TRBD2|TRBV6-5
CASSYSGTSGSSSSYNEQFF
TGTGCCAGCAGTTACTCCGGGACTAGCGGTAGCTCGAGCTCCTACAATGAGCAGTTCTTC
>medium-sized|TRBJ1-4|NA|TRBV6-5
CASSYSNGFGEKLFF
TGTGCCAGCAGTTACTCGAACGGGTTTGGGGAAAAACTGTTTTTT
>NA|TRBJ2-5|NA|TRBV5-1
CASSLVGADQETQYF
TGCGCCAGCAGCTTGGTGGGAGCGGACCAAGAGACCCAGTACTTC
>once|TRBJ2-7|TRBD2|TRBV15
CATSTRTSDEQYF
TGTGCCACCAGCACCCGGACTAGCGACGAGCAGTACTTC
>NA|TRBJ1-2|NA|TRBV12-3/TRBV12-4
CASSGLGVGYTF
TGTGCCAGCAGTGGGTTGGGGGTCGGCTACACCTTC
>few|TRBJ1-5|NA|TRBV5-6
CASSLRTQDQPQHF
TGTGCCAGCAGCTTGCGGACTCAGGATCAGCCCCAGCATTTT
>medium-sized|TRBJ1-1|NA|TRBV19
CASSAQGGIGFF
TGTGCCAGTAGTGCGCAGGGAGGGATAGGTTTCTTT
>NA|TRBJ2-5|NA|TRBV28
CASSSGSTAQYF
TGTGCCAGCAGTTCCGGGTCTACGGCCCAGTACTTC
>once|TRBJ2-5|NA|TRBV27
CASSLSGRAGETQYF
TGTGCCAGCAGTTTATCCGGCAGGGCGGGGGAGACCCAGTACTTC
>medium-sized|TRBJ2-5|NA|TRBV19
CASSLGTAGRGTQYF
TGTGCCAGTAGTTTGGGGACGGCCGGGCGCGGGACCCAGTACTTC
>NA|TRBJ1-4|NA|TRBV20-1
CSARGRGATNEKLFF
TGCAGTGCTAGAGGCCGGGGCGCAACTAATGAAAAACTGTTTTTT
>NA|TRBJ2-5|TRBD1|TRBV5-1
CASSLEATGEETQYF
TGCGCCAGCAGCTTGGAAGCGACAGGGGAAGAGACCCAGTACTTC
>NA|TRBJ1-5|NA|TRBV24-1
CATSLRDHQPQHF
TGTGCCACCAGTCTAAGGGACCATCAGCCCCAGCATTTT
>NA|TRBJ2-5|NA|TRBV20-1
CSALAENQETQYF
TGCAGTGCCTTAGCGGAGAACCAAGAGACCCAGTACTTC
>medium-sized|TRBJ2-5|NA|TRBV27
CASSPQGETQYF
TGTGCCAGCAGTCCCCAAGGAGAGACCCAGTACTTC
>NA|TRBJ1-5|TRBD1|TRBV27
CASSPRTGFWSNQPQHF
TGTGCCAGCAGTCCCCGGACAGGGTTTTGGAGCAATCAGCCCCAGCATTTT
>medium-sized|TRBJ2-3|NA|TRBV7-2
CASSYVGAVWTDTQYF
TGTGCCAGCAGCTATGTGGGAGCTGTTTGGACAGATACGCAGTATTTT
>NA|TRBJ1-1|NA|TRBV24-1
CATSDSGNTEAFF
TGTGCCACCAGTGATTCGGGGAACACTGAAGCTTTCTTT
>NA|TRBJ2-7|TRBD1|TRBV5-4
CASSFGTGNYEQYF
TGTGCCAGCAGCTTCGGGACAGGAAACTACGAGCAGTACTTC
>few|TRBJ2-5|TRBD1|TRBV11-2
CASSDSNRGSEETQYF
TGTGCCAGCAGCGACTCCAACAGGGGTTCGGAGGAGACCCAGTACTTC
>medium-sized|TRBJ1-3|NA|TRBV6-6
CASSYGEPGHSSGNTIYF
TGTGCCAGCAGTTACGGCGAGCCGGGACACAGCTCTGGAAACACCATATATTTT
>NA|TRBJ2-5|NA|TRBV20-1
CSARDGPGETQYF
TGCAGTGCTAGAGATGGTCCGGGAGAGACCCAGTACTTC
>medium-sized|TRBJ2-5|TRBD1|TRBV18
CASSPLTGGAETQYF
TGTGCCAGCTCACCACTGACAGGGGGCGCGGAGACCCAGTACTTC
>medium-sized|TRBJ2-2|TRBD2|TRBV18
CASSSLAGVPGELFF
TGTGCCAGCTCATCACTAGCGGGAGTCCCCGGGGAGCTGTTTTTT
>large|TRBJ2-2|TRBD1|TRBV29-1
CSVALQGATGELFF
TGCAGCGTTGCCTTACAGGGGGCCACCGGGGAGCTGTTTTTT
>medium-sized|TRBJ1-1|NA|TRBV29-1
CSVTRGTEAFF
TGCAGCGTTACGAGGGGCACTGAAGCTTTCTTT